This TCR beta chain was sequenced for a study of technical replicates of blood from a handful of donors. The data were produced by immunoSEQ multiplex PCR, yet TCRdb's version contains in-frame clones alone and is incomplete. The sample has about 88,000 clones; 85% to 95% are singletons. Trimming pared 1 base from V and 4 bases from J, leaving 8 bases between. Germline V CDR1 and CDR2: GTSNPN, SVGIG (reference sequence). This CDR3 has 13 residues. The chain is built from TRBV30 and TRBJ2-1, with D unresolved. The source is a human donor in good health. Sequencing was done on a sample of T cells isolated from PBMCs. CDR3 protein: CAWSDTAYNEQFF. CDR3 nucleotide sequence: TGTGCCTGGAGTGATACAGCATACAATGAGCAGTTCTTC.